This TCR beta chain derives from a study of shared clonotypes between healthy human individuals. General study findings and limits: In general, naive subsets displayed greater estimated richness than memory subsets did.

Per germline, CDR1 SGDLS and CDR2 YYNGEE. Trimming at V came to 4 bases and at J to 5 bases, leaving 6 bases not matched to a gene. This CDR3 spans 16 amino acids. This clone appeared a single time. Its antigen is currently unknown. Naive CD8 populations comprised CD45RO-negative cells positively selected for CCR7, excluding terminally differentiated effector memory CD45RA+ cells. The donors were all Caucasian adults (living in Nashville, Tennessee). In the original workflow: Filtering differed since immunoSEQ provided only junctions, with no quality scores. The method was immunoSEQ multiplex PCR; TCRdb's version includes in-frame clones alone and lacks a portion of them. V and J calls and clone size follow that table, whereas D and trimming were derived from the DNA. The top ten clones hold less than 0.12% of a sample with hundreds of thousands of clones, around 96% of them seen once.

The specimen sequenced was naive CD8+ T cells sorted from blood. The TCR comes from a woman aged 25 to 39 in good health. The J gene is TRBJ2-1, the V gene TRBV9, with TRBD2 matching over 13 bases. The CDR3 protein is CASSLPGLAGHNEQFF. CDR3 nucleotide sequence: TGTGCCAGCAGCCTACCGGGACTAGCGGGACACAATGAGCAGTTCTTC.